This entry describes one T cell receptor beta chain. Its antigen is currently not known. There are no base qualities to consult, and no much larger clone falls within one base. The sample's treatment or condition label is to be understood as: allogeneic hematopoietic cell transplantation with graft depleted of TCRalphabeta T cells and CD19 B cells. The children who served as transplant recipients had been given grafts of TCRalphabeta/CD19-depleted allogeneic hematopoietic cells. The V and J ends are trimmed by 6 bases and 3 bases, leaving 9 bases between them. Inclusive of the bounding cysteine and phenylalanine, the CDR3 is 13 residues long. Only the CDR3 region is kept as DNA, spanning 39 bases read in frame from base 1. From a lookup of the germline V gene, CDR1 and CDR2 are MNHNS and SASEGT. The library relied on PCR. Sequencer: Illumina HiSeq 2500. TCR library preparation used molecular barcoding, with unique molecular identifiers applied to normalize quantification of the TCRbeta repertoire. TCRdb ran its own pipeline on the public reads, namely fastp trimming at Q25 and MiXCR clone calling, and kept in-frame beta chains. Entries that share a CDR3 protein sequence are merged under the most common genes and DNA. The sample data list hundreds of thousands of distinct CDR3 sequences, and roughly 23% of these were observed just once. Together, the top ten hold roughly 2.6% of the sample.

The data originate from a study of T-cell reconstitution after alpha-beta-depleted transplantation in children (dated by TCRdb to the mid-2010s). Study-level background: The study quantitatively tracked T-cell immune reconstitution after TCRalphabeta/CD19-depleted allogeneic hematopoietic cell transplantation in children using TCR repertoire profiling.

The research as a whole found: Over subsequent months, a decline in hyperexpanded clone frequencies was noted, and after one year, T-cell counts and TCRbeta diversity were mostly ascribed to newly produced T cells. Apparently early alphabetaT-cell count recovery about two months after transplant reportedly relied on only several hundred rapidly expanded clones derived from non-depleted graft cells. The high TCRbeta diversity at day 60 in some patients was ascribed to recipient T cells and intrathymic progenitors that had survived conditioning.

The sequence was collected from a girl aged 2 to 10 with Fanconi anemia, due to receive a stem cell transplant. The rearranged segments are TRBV6-1 and TRBJ2-1; no D gene can be assigned with confidence. The specimen comprised PBMCs, sampled before TCRalphabeta/CD19-depleted stem cell transplant. The DNA is TGTGCCAGCAGCCCCGACCGCTACAATGAGCAGTTCTTC. Translated, this is CASSPDRYNEQFF.